This TCR beta chain was identified in a study of liver allograft versus peripheral blood T cells. Whole-study context: The authors compared T cell receptor repertoires in transplanted livers with recipients' peripheral blood repertoires. Findings and limits, study-wide: Intragraft liver T cell receptor repertoires reportedly differed from peripheral blood repertoires.

In the case of this clonotype: Antigen specificity is unknown. A much larger clonotype is one base distant, so this may be a read error.

CDR3 length: 13 amino acids. CDR1 and CDR2 (germline): SGHTA, FQGNSA. The V and J ends lost 1 base and 7 bases respectively, with 10 bases between them. Using its own MiXCR run on the reads, TCRdb lists one record per CDR3 protein. In the table there are approximately 13,000 distinct CDR3 sequences, 20% to 25% of which are singletons. The receptor was derived from a human patient who had a liver transplant. Some T cells may possibly be graft donor cells. V gene TRBV7-2 combines with J gene TRBJ1-1; TRBD1 is a possible D gene (5 bases). In DNA form, the CDR3 reads TGTGCCAGCAGCTTAGGCCTCAGGGTTGAAGCTTTCTTT. It specifies CASSLGLRVEAFF.